The present T cell receptor (beta chain) was sequenced within a study of cytomegalovirus exposure and HLA in healthy donors. Study observations and caveats: Productive status was seen about 90% or about 30% of the time for most TCR beta V segments in an earlier analysis. Analysis was carried out at a later point, and it linked a missense DCLRE1C variant to TCR beta V- and J-gene trimming.

Germline V gene data show CDR1 as MGHRA and CDR2 as YSYEKL. The CDR3 sequence is 16 residues long. V shed 3 bases, J shed 0 bases, and the junction held 6 bases outside the gene matches. The PCR made use of 60 Vbeta and 13 Jbeta primers. Produced via immunoSEQ multiplex PCR; TCRdb's table is partial and in-frame only. This sample has 140,000 to 150,000 clones, with around 77% found just once. Comments on this clone: Its antigen is unknown.

Healthy bone marrow donors made up the donors. The clonotype was recovered from a woman between 40 and 55 years old in good health and CMV-seropositive. The chain combines TRBV4-1 with TRBJ2-7; 9 bases are shared with TRBD1. Sequencing was performed on PBMCs. CDR3 DNA: TGCGCCAGCAGCCAGAGACAGGGGGTAAGCTCCTACGAGCAGTACTTC. Its protein is CASSQRQGVSSYEQYF.